This T cell receptor beta chain is from a study of regulatory dendritic cells for organ transplantation. Study-wide findings and caveats: Considerable individual heterogeneity was seen in alloreactive memory CD8+ T cells. Naive CD4+ and CD8+ repertoires were highly diverse; memory CD8+ was most oligoclonal. Memory CD8+ clonal expansion seemed more limited with regulatory than mature dendritic cells.

About this clone: The antigen remains unidentified.

CD4+ or CD8+ T cells were sorted as naive CD45RA+ or memory CD45RO+. Profiled with immunoSEQ multiplex PCR; TCRdb holds only in-frame clones, not every one. The sample consists of about 29,000 clones, about 80% of them appearing once. The CDR3 is made up of 13 amino acids. In germline, CDR1 is SNHLY, CDR2 FYNNEI. Trimming shortened V by 7 bases and J by 2 bases, and 11 bases separated the two germline ends. This receptor was taken from a human donor in good health. Sequencing was carried out using memory CD4+ T cells from blood. Subset of the sample: CD45RO+ memory T cells. The chain joins TRBV2 to TRBJ1-1; D is unresolved. CDR3 sequence reads: CASTEEGNTEAFF. For the CDR3, the DNA is TGTGCCAGCACCGAGGAGGGAAACACTGAAGCTTTCTTT. The full variable domain, rest sourced from reference TRBV2 and TRBJ1-1, is EPEVTQTPSHQVTQMGQEVILRCVPISNHLYFYWYRQILGQKVEFLVSFYNNEISEKSEIFDDQFSVERPDGSNFTLKIRSTKLEDSAMYFCASTEEGNTEAFFGQGTRLTVV.